The 2 T cell receptor beta chains reported below all come from one sample, sequenced in a study of glioma-infiltrating T cells. Amplification of TCR alpha and beta CDR3 regions from RNA used iRepertoire nested multiplex PCR. TCRdb re-called the multiplex PCR reads with MiXCR, one entry per CDR3 protein. The data contain about 93,000 distinct CDR3 sequences, 35% to 45% of them seen just once; the ten biggest clones take up 35% to 40%. Sequenced input: glioma tissue, nonneoplastic brain tissue, or PBMCs (not recorded which). The source of these receptors is a human donor with low-grade glioma or glioblastoma, undergoing nonglioma brain surgery, or in good health (not recorded which).

Points on this clonotype: A read error is likely, as this CDR3 ends without the conserved phenylalanine or tryptophan. The gene calls are TRBV6-5 and TRBJ1-2; a possible D gene is TRBD1 (5 bases). The length of the CDR3 is 15 residues. The germline CDR1 and CDR2 sequences are MNHEY and SVGAGI. Trimming took off 0 bases at V and 10 bases at J, with 18 bases between the two ends. The CDR3 loop is CASSYSVAGADDYTL. The DNA of the CDR3 is TGTGCCAGCAGTTACTCAGTGGCCGGGGCAGATGACTACACCCTC.

The chain uses TRBV7-3 and TRBJ2-2; 8 bases are shared with TRBD1. J gave up 5 bases and V 3 bases, and 5 bases lay outside the gene matches. This CDR3 is built from 15 residues. Germline assignment: CDR1 SGHTA and CDR2 FQGTGA. The CDR3 reads CASSFQGAKTGELFF. The DNA of the CDR3 is TGTGCCAGCAGCTTTCAGGGGGCTAAAACCGGGGAGCTGTTTTTT.